This T cell receptor (beta chain) was found in a study of blood T cells in healthy people across ages. In the study overall: There was about one barcoded beta molecule captured by template switching per two T cells.

Alongside a J-beta primer mix, a sample-barcoded 5' primer served in a second PCR lasting roughly 7 to 12 cycles. TCRdb reanalysed the 5' RACE reads using MiXCR and keeps one entry per CDR3 protein. The table records about 320,000 distinct CDR3 sequences, about 25% of them present only once. All donors came from Russia, were Caucasian and healthy, and spanned ages about 6 to 90. Each sample provided at least 5.5 micrograms of extracted total RNA. The V gene lost 6 bases and the J gene lost 8 bases, with 8 bases spanning the gap. The CDR3 has 11 residues. Germline CDR1 is MNHEY and CDR2 is SVGAGI. The J gene is TRBJ2-4, the V gene TRBV6-5; the D gene is possibly TRBD2 (6 bases). The source material was blood. The receptor was derived from a woman aged 70-85 years in good health. The CDR3 here is CASRKRDIQYF. The CDR3 DNA follows: TGTGCCAGCAGGAAGCGGGACATTCAGTACTTC.